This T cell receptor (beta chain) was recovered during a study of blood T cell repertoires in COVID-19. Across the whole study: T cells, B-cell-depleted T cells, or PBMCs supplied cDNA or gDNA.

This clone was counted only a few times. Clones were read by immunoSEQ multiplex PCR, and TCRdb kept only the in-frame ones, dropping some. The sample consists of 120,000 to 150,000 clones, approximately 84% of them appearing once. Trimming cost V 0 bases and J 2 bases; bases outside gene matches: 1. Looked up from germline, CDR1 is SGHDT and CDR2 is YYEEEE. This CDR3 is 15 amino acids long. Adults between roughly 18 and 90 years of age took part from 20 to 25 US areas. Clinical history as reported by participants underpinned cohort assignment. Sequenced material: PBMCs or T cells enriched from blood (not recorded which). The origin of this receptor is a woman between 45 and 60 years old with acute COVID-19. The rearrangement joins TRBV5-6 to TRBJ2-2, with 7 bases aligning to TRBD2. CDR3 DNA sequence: TGTGCCAGCAGCTTGGGCGGGAGAAACACCGGGGAGCTGTTTTTT. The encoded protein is CASSLGGRNTGELFF. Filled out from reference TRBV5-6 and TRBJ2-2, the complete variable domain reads DAGVTQSPTHLIKTRGQQVTLRCSPKSGHDTVSWYQQALGQGPQFIFQYYEEEERQRGNFPDRFSGHQFPNYSSELNVNALLLGDSALYLCASSLGGRNTGELFFGEGSRLTVL.